This T cell receptor (beta chain) was found in a study of blood T cell repertoires in COVID-19. About the study: Both acute and convalescent COVID-19 samples were obtained from the United States, Italy and Spain.

Adults between about 18 and 89 years of age took part from under 30 US areas. Each participant's cohort was designated according to participant-reported clinical history. The V end lost 5 bases, the J end lost 0 bases, and 14 bases lay between the germline ends. The CDR3 runs to 16 residues. The V gene's germline CDR1 is MGHDK and CDR2 SYGVNS. The assay was immunoSEQ multiplex PCR, and TCRdb's table has in-frame clones only and misses some. The table includes 200,000 to 300,000 clones, around 88% detected once. The V and J genes are TRBV25-1 and TRBJ2-4; D is possibly TRBD1 (6 bases). Sequencing used PBMCs or T cells enriched from blood (not recorded which). The TCR comes from a woman in her forties with acute COVID-19. Here the CDR3 reads CASSSTGPLAKNIQYF. CDR3 nucleotide sequence: TGTGCCAGCAGTTCTACAGGGCCTTTAGCCAAAAACATTCAGTACTTC.